These 21 T cell receptor beta chains were all obtained from the same sample, sequenced in a study of beta chain features in type 1 diabetes. TCRB transcripts that were expressed got sequenced, as all of the isolated RNA had been reverse transcribed. The table came from immunoSEQ multiplex PCR; TCRdb's copy has only in-frame clones and leaves some out. The table has some 900,000 clones, 15% to 20% seen once. The sequencing sample was made of naive CD4+ T cells from blood. Receptors originate from a woman younger than 30 in good health.

The table lists this clone with a few counts. This chain links TRBV4-2 with TRBJ2-1; D call uncertain. Germline V gives CDR1 LGHNA, CDR2 YNFKEQ. V was clipped by 4 bases and J by 1 base, with 8 bases between them. The CDR3 has 14 amino acids. CDR3 amino acids: CASSPFASYNEQFF. The CDR3 nucleotides read TGTGCCAGCAGCCCCTTTGCTTCCTACAATGAGCAGTTCTTC.

This clone was detected a few times. The chain recombines TRBV7-2 with TRBJ2-4; 9 bases match TRBD2. The V segment lost 4 bases and the J segment 10 bases; nucleotides outside the gene matches: 8. Germline-derived CDR1 and CDR2 are SGHTA and FQGNSA. This CDR3 has 14 amino acids. The CDR3 here is CASSYTTSGSIQYF. The CDR3 nucleotides read TGTGCCAGCAGCTATACGACTAGCGGTTCAATTCAGTACTTC.

The chain carries TRBV6-5 and TRBJ1-3; no clear D. Germline values: CDR1 MNHEY, CDR2 SVGAGI. Trimming took off 2 bases at V and 2 bases at J, with 10 bases between the two ends. The CDR3 contains 15 residues. The CDR3 region has the DNA TGTGCCAGCAGTTACGATTCGCGGGCTGGAAACACCATATATTTT. This encodes CASSYDSRAGNTIYF.

About this clone: Additional DNA sequences in this sample encode the identical CDR3. The gene calls are TRBV15 and TRBJ2-5; D is undetermined. Germline CDR1 reads LNHNV; CDR2 reads YYDKDF (reference sequence). This CDR3 has 12 amino acids. V was trimmed by 5 bases and J by 5 bases, leaving 9 bases between them. CDR3 protein: CATSRVGETQYF. CDR3 DNA: TGTGCCACCAGCCGGGTCGGTGAGACCCAGTACTTC.

The chain couples TRBV28 to TRBJ1-2; D possibly corresponds to TRBD1 (6 bases). Germline V gene lookup returns CDR1 MDHEN and CDR2 SYDVKM. This CDR3 comprises 14 residues. The V end lost 1 base, the J end lost 3 bases, and 9 bases lay between the germline ends. CDR3 sequence reads: CASSLLGGYYGYTF. The CDR3 nucleotides read TGTGCCAGCAGTTTATTAGGGGGATACTATGGCTACACCTTC.

This clone was seen only a few times. The chain recombines TRBV5-4 with TRBJ1-1; D gene ambiguous. Germline V gene data show CDR1 as SGHNT and CDR2 as YYREEE (reference sequence). The CDR3 runs to 12 residues. V was cut by 9 bases and J by 5 bases, with 14 bases left in between. This chain's CDR3 is CATKTVETEAFF. The CDR3 DNA reads TGTGCCACCAAAACGGTCGAGACTGAAGCTTTCTTT. The entire variable domain, with the rest obtained from reference TRBV5-4 and TRBJ1-1, is as follows: ETGVTQSPTHLIKTRGQQVTLRCSSQSGHNTVSWYQQALGQGPQFIFQYYREEENGRGNFPPRFSGLQFPNYSSELNVNALELDDSALYLCATKTVETEAFFGQGTRLTVV.

Comments on this clone: The same CDR3 can be traced to other DNA sequences in this sample. The V gene is TRBV10-2, the J gene TRBJ2-3; D is unresolved. CDR1 and CDR2 from the germline V gene are WSHSY and SAAADI. The CDR3 is 12 amino acids. V lost 0 bases and J lost 5, with 3 bases in between. CDR3 sequence (DNA): TGCGCCAGCAGTGAGTCTGTAGATACGCAGTATTTT. This encodes CASSESVDTQYF.

This clone turned up a few times. One end of the junction does not line up with germline, which may come from a read error. V gene TRBV29-1 combines with J gene TRBJ2-1, with TRBD2 as a possible D gene (5 bases). CDR1 is SQVTM, CDR2 ANQGSEA, per germline. The CDR3 consists of 11 residues. This CDR3 reads CSVGPGGGVIF. As DNA, the CDR3 is TGCAGCGTTGGTCCAGGCGGAGGCGTGATCTTC.

The chain employs TRBV21-1 and TRBJ2-5; the DNA was not compared with TRBD2, the D call given in the table. TRBV21-1 is listed as a pseudogene. This CDR3 comprises 18 residues. The CDR3 nucleotides are TGTGCCAGCAGCAAAGAGGGACTAGCGGGAGCCCGTCCAGTGGTCCAGTACTTC. This codes for CASSKEGLAGARPVVQYF.

This chain joins TRBV11-2 and TRBJ2-1, with 11 bases matching TRBD2. There are 17 residues in the CDR3. The junction had 8 bases not matched to a gene; V was cut back by 5 bases and J by 2 bases. Germline assignment: CDR1 SGHAT and CDR2 FQNNGV. The DNA for the CDR3 is TGTGCCAGCAGCAGCCGGATAGCGGGAGGGCCCTACAATGAGCAGTTCTTC. Its protein is CASSSRIAGGPYNEQFF.

There are a few counts of this clone. CDR3 nucleotide sequence: TGTGCCAGCTCACAAACCCAGGGACTAGCGGGAGGTCTGAACAATGAGCAGTTCTTC. It translates to CASSQTQGLAGGLNNEQFF. This rearrangement joins TRBV18 to TRBJ2-1, with 15 bases lining up with TRBD2. CDR1 is KGHSH, CDR2 LQKENI, per germline. This CDR3 has 19 amino acids. V shed 4 bases and J 5 bases; nucleotides not matched to a gene: 12.

V usage is TRBV19 and J usage is TRBJ2-1, with D perhaps assigned TRBD1 or TRBD2 (5 bases each). Germline CDR1 and CDR2: LNHDA and SQIVND (reference sequence). The CDR3 is 16 amino acids. The V and J ends lost 3 bases and 0 bases respectively, with 12 bases between them. For the CDR3, the DNA is TGTGCCAGTAGTATCGCTGGGGGTCGCTCCTACAATGAGCAGTTCTTC. It specifies CASSIAGGRSYNEQFF.

The chain links TRBV4-1 to TRBJ1-4, with a tentative D call TRBD1 (6 bases). Germline CDR1 MGHRA, CDR2 YSYEKL. The length of the CDR3 is 15 residues. Between the trimmed V and J ends, which lost 6 bases and 4 bases, there was a span of 15 bases. The CDR3 bases are TGCGCCAGCAGGCCAGGGGTTTTCGGTAATGAAAAACTGTTTTTT. As protein: CASRPGVFGNEKLFF.

The chain is built from TRBV5-1 and TRBJ2-5; D may be TRBD1 (5 bases). The germline V gene has CDR1 SGHRS and CDR2 YFSETQ. CDR3 size: 14 residues. Deletions cut 4 bases from V and 5 bases from J, with 15 bases between. Written as DNA, the CDR3 is TGCGCCAGCAGCAACGAATGGGGCCGGGAGACCCAGTACTTC. Translating gives CASSNEWGRETQYF.

This clone was observed a handful of times. The genes are TRBV27 and TRBJ2-1, with 8 bases that match TRBD2. The germline V gene encodes CDR1 MNHEY and CDR2 SMNVEV (reference sequence). Germline trimming cut 5 bases from V and 4 bases from J; bases unmatched to any gene: 7. The CDR3 runs to 15 residues. CDR3 bases: TGTGCCAGCAGTCCTAGCGGGCGCAATTACAATGAGCAGTTCTTC. It yields the protein CASSPSGRNYNEQFF.

This clone appeared a few times. The chain recombines TRBV18 with TRBJ2-5, with 8 bases aligning to TRBD1. Germline loops: CDR1 KGHSH, CDR2 LQKENI. V lost 10 bases, J lost 1 base, and 5 bases stayed unmatched. The CDR3 sequence is 13 residues long. The CDR3 reads CATGGQGQETQYF. CDR3 in DNA: TGTGCCACCGGAGGACAGGGCCAAGAGACCCAGTACTTC.

This clone was counted between two and nine times. This sample includes further DNA sequences coding for the same CDR3. The gene calls are TRBV9 and TRBJ2-5; TRBD2 matches at 13 bases. J lost 4 bases, V lost 0 bases, and 3 bases had no gene match. Germline lookup yields CDR1 SGDLS and CDR2 YYNGEE. This CDR3 spans 16 amino acids. The CDR3 DNA follows: TGTGCCAGCAGCGTAGGACTAGCGGGAGGCAGAGAGACCCAGTACTTC. This translates into CASSVGLAGGRETQYF. Using reference TRBV9 and TRBJ2-5 for the parts outside the CDR3, the full variable domain is DSGVTQTPKHLITATGQRVTLRCSPRSGDLSVYWYQQSLDQGLQFLIQYYNGEERAKGNILERFSAQQFPDLHSELNLSSLELGDSALYFCASSVGLAGGRETQYFGPGTRLLVL.

The chain employs TRBV6-1 and TRBJ2-1, with 9 bases lining up with TRBD2. Germline CDR1 and CDR2: MNHNS and SASEGT. This CDR3 has 14 amino acids. With 7 bases clipped from V and 8 bases from J, the junction kept 9 bases outside the gene matches. CDR3 residues: CASTLGLARHEQFF. The CDR3 DNA sequence: TGTGCCAGCACCCTGGGACTAGCTCGCCATGAGCAGTTCTTC.

This clone was seen a few times. V gene TRBV27 combines with J gene TRBJ1-4; D perhaps matches TRBD1 (6 bases). CDR1 and CDR2 from the germline V gene are MNHEY and SMNVEV (reference sequence). The V end was cut by 4 bases, the J end by 4 bases, with 16 bases between. The CDR3 totals 16 residues. The CDR3 DNA is TGTGCCAGCAGTTCCATCAGACAGGTGGATAATGAAAAACTGTTTTTT. It translates to CASSSIRQVDNEKLFF.

The sample holds a few counts of this clone. This chain uses TRBV28 with TRBJ2-1, with D tentatively TRBD1 (5 bases). Germline V gives CDR1 MDHEN, CDR2 SYDVKM. The ends were cut back, 2 bases at V and 15 bases at J, with 11 bases in the middle. The CDR3 sequence is 11 residues long. The DNA for the CDR3 is TGTGCCAGCAGTTTAAGGGGTCCCACGTTCTTC. It encodes CASSLRGPTFF.

This clone was observed a handful of times. The rearrangement links TRBV7-9 to TRBJ1-5; possibly TRBD1 for D (6 bases). The CDR3 contains 13 residues. V shed 2 bases and J shed 6 bases, with 8 bases lying between them. Germline CDR1 SEHNR, CDR2 FQNEAQ (reference sequence). The CDR3 region has the DNA TGTGCCAGCAGCTTAACACAGGGTCAGCCCCAGCATTTT. The encoded protein is CASSLTQGQPQHF.